This record concerns one T cell receptor beta chain sequence. The data belong to a study of blood T cell repertoires in COVID-19. About the research overall: Donors in the United States, Italy and Spain gave samples during acute or convalescent COVID-19. From T cells, B-cell-depleted T cells, or PBMCs came the material, which was cDNA or gDNA.

Germline V CDR1 and CDR2: KGHSH, LQKENI. The CDR3 spans 19 residues. After removal of 3 bases from V and 4 bases from J, the junction contained 13 bases not matched to a gene. Original handling: Reference gene primers were amplified, and this amplification served to estimate nucleated cell counts. The method was immunoSEQ multiplex PCR; TCRdb's version includes in-frame clones alone and lacks a portion of them. V and J calls and clone size are copied from that table; D and trimming were computed from the DNA. The data show over 120,000 clones, about 80% seen once. The chain uses TRBV18 and TRBJ2-2; 11 nucleotides agree with TRBD2. Source material: peripheral blood. The sequence was collected from a woman aged 60-75 years with acute or convalescent COVID-19. CDR3 sequence: CASSPIPGTSGGGTGELFF. The CDR3 nucleotides are TGTGCCAGCTCACCGATCCCCGGGACTAGCGGTGGGGGCACCGGGGAGCTGTTTTTT. The whole variable domain, filled in from reference TRBV18 and TRBJ2-2, reads NAGVMQNPRHLVRRRGQEARLRCSPMKGHSHVYWYRQLPEEGLKFMVYLQKENIIDESGMPKERFSAEFPKEGPSILRIQQVVRGDSAAYFCASSPIPGTSGGGTGELFFGEGSRLTVL.